The source of this T cell receptor beta chain is a study of blood T cell repertoires in COVID-19. About the study: Whether acute or convalescent, the COVID-19 samples came from the United States, Italy and Spain. From T cells, B-cell-depleted T cells, or PBMCs came the material, which was cDNA or gDNA.

This CDR3 contains 14 residues. CDR1 and CDR2 from the germline V gene are ENHRY and SYGVKD. V lost 2 bases and J lost 2, with 10 bases in between. In the authors' workflow: Amplified reference gene primers provided the basis for estimating nucleated cell counts. Sequenced by immunoSEQ multiplex PCR; TCRdb stores in-frame clones only, minus some. V, J and clone size were drawn from that table, and D and trimming were deduced from the DNA. The sample yields about 120,000 clones, roughly 83% seen once. The sample consisted of peripheral blood. This receptor was obtained from a woman aged 70 to 79 with acute or convalescent COVID-19. The V and J genes are TRBV10-3 and TRBJ2-7, with D tentatively TRBD1 (5 bases). The CDR3 loop is CAISEAREAYEQYF. The CDR3 nucleotides are TGTGCCATCAGTGAGGCCAGGGAAGCCTACGAGCAGTACTTC.